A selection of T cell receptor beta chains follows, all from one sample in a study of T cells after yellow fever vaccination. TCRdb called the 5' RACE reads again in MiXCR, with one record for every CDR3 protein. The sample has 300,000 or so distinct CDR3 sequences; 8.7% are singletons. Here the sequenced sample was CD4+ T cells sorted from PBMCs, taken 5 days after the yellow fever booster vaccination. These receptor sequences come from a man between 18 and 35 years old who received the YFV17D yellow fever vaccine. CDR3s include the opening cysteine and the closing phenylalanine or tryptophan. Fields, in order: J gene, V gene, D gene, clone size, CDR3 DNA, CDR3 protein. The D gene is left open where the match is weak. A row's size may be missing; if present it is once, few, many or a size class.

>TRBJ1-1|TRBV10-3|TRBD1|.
TGTGCCATCAGTGACCTTGGGACAGAACGGGCTGAAGCTTTCTTT
CAISDLGTERAEAFF
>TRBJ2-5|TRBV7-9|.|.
TGTGCCAGCAGCTTGTCGTTCCGAGAGACCCAGTACTTC
CASSLSFRETQYF
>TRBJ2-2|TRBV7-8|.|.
TGTGCCAGCAGCTTACGAACCACCGCGGCGGTGGGGACCGGGGAGCTGTTTTTT
CASSLRTTAAVGTGELFF
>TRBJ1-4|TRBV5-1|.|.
TGCGCCAGCGGGGAAGGGACGAATGAAAAACTGTTTTTT
CASGEGTNEKLFF
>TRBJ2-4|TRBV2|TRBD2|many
TGTGCCAGCAAGGAGCGCTGGGCGGGGGGACAACGGCTAGCCAAAAACATTCAGTACTTC
CASKERWAGGQRLAKNIQYF
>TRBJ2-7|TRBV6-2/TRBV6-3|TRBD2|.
TGTGCCAGCAGACCCCGGACTAGCCGATCCTACGAGCAGTACTTC
CASRPRTSRSYEQYF
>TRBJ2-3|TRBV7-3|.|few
TGTGCCAGCAGCTTATTTAGGGGGGACACAGATACGCAGTATTTT
CASSLFRGDTDTQYF
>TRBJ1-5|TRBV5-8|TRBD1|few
TGTGCCAGCAGCTTTGGGACAGGCAATCAGCCCCAGCATTTT
CASSFGTGNQPQHF
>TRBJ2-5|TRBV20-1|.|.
TGCAGTGCTAGAGATCCGGGGGTAGGGAAAGAGACCCAGTACTTC
CSARDPGVGKETQYF
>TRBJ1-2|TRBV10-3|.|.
TGTGCCACCGGATCGGTGCGCTACACCTTC
CATGSVRYTF
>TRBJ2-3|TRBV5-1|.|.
TGCGCCAGCAGCTCGATCGGGGGAATCACAGATACGCAGTATTTT
CASSSIGGITDTQYF
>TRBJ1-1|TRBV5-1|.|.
TGCGCCAGCAGCCCAGGGGTTATGAACACTGAAGCTTTCTTT
CASSPGVMNTEAFF
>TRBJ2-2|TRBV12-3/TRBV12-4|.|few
TGTGCCAGCAGTTTAGGAGGAGGGAAGGGCGGGGAGCTGTTTTTT
CASSLGGGKGGELFF
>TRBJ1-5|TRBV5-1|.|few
TGCGCCAGCAGCTTGATCGCAGGGGAAGGTCAGCCCCAGCATTTT
CASSLIAGEGQPQHF
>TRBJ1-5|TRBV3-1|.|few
TGTGCCAGCAGCCAAGGTACACCCCAACCCCAGCATTTT
CASSQGTPQPQHF
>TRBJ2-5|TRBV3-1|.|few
TGTGCCAGCAGCCTGGGACCTACCGGCGCGGGGACCCAGTACTTC
CASSLGPTGAGTQYF
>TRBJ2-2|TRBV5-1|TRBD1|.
TGCGCCAGCAGACTTCATGCACCCGGGACAGGGGGCACCGGGGAGCTGTTTTTT
CASRLHAPGTGGTGELFF
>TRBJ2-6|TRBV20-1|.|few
TGCAGTGCTGAGGGGGGCGTTGGGGCCAACGTCCTGACTTTC
CSAEGGVGANVLTF
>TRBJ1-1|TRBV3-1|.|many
TGTGCCAGCAGCCAAAATAACAGGGACGGAGCTTTCTTT
CASSQNNRDGAFF
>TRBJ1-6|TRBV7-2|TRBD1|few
TGTGCCAGCACCCTTGAGGACAGGGTTAGACCCCTCCACTTT
CASTLEDRVRPLHF
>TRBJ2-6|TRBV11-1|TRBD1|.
TGTGCCAGCGGACAGGGGGCGAATTCTGGGGCCAACGTCCTGACTTTC
CASGQGANSGANVLTF
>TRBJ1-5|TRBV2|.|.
TGTGCCAGCAGTGGGCAGATTAATCAGCCCCAGCATTTT
CASSGQINQPQHF
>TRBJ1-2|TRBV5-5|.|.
TGTGCCAGCAGCCCCCGGACAGCCCATGGCTACACCTTC
CASSPRTAHGYTF
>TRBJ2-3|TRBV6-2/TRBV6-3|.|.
TGTGCCAGCAGTTACTTCTCGGGGTTCACAGATACGCAGTATTTT
CASSYFSGFTDTQYF
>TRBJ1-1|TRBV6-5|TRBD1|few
TGTGCCAGCAGTATCAGGGGGAGCGACACTGAAGCTTTCTTT
CASSIRGSDTEAFF